The 17 T cell receptor beta chains reported below all come from one sample, sequenced in a study of blood T cell repertoires in COVID-19. Using immunoSEQ multiplex PCR, the repertoire was profiled, and TCRdb retains in-frame clones only, with some absent. The sample holds roughly 260,000 clones, about 87% seen once. Source material: PBMCs or T cells enriched from blood (not recorded which). The receptors come from a woman aged 30 to 39 with acute COVID-19.

The genes are TRBV3-1 (or the pseudogene TRBV3-2) and TRBJ1-1; D is possibly TRBD1 (5 bases). Germline CDR1 and CDR2: LGHDT and YNNKEL (reference sequence). CDR3 size: 14 residues. With 7 bases removed from V and 4 bases from J, the gap between germline ends came to 16 bases. The CDR3 reads CASTQTGGVTEAFF. CDR3 in DNA: TGTGCCAGCACACAAACGGGGGGAGTCACTGAAGCTTTCTTT.

This chain joins TRBV2 and TRBJ2-7; 14 nucleotides align to TRBD2. This CDR3 comprises 18 residues. Per the germline V gene, CDR1 is SNHLY and CDR2 is FYNNEI. V was clipped by 1 base and J by 2 bases; unmatched bases: 7. In DNA form, the CDR3 reads TGTGCCAGCAGTGAAGAGGGACTAGCGGGGGCCACTACCTACGAGCAGTACTTC. Protein sequence: CASSEEGLAGATTYEQYF.

This clone was observed once. This chain uses TRBV10-2 with TRBJ2-5; D is unclear. The CDR3 covers 12 residues. Germline CDR1 WSHSY, CDR2 SAAADI. V lost 7 bases and J 1 base, leaving 7 bases between the germline ends. The CDR3 here is CASMTGQETQYF. Here the CDR3 DNA reads TGCGCCAGCATGACGGGCCAAGAGACCCAGTACTTC.

This chain uses TRBV20-1 with TRBJ2-3, with a weak D call TRBD2 (5 bases). The CDR3 length is 11 residues. Per the germline V gene, CDR1 is DFQATT and CDR2 is SNEGSKA (reference sequence). The ends were cut back, 6 bases at V and 2 bases at J, with 6 bases in the middle. CDR3 DNA: TGCAGTGCCGGGGACACAGATACGCAGTATTTT. Amino acids: CSAGDTDTQYF.

The rearrangement joins TRBV5-1 to TRBJ1-6, with 7 bases matching TRBD1. The CDR3 is made up of 16 amino acids. From germline, CDR1 is SGHRS and CDR2 YFSETQ. Unmatched junction bases numbered 7, after V lost 4 bases and J lost 3 bases. The CDR3 region has the DNA TGCGCCAGCAGCAGGGACAGCCTTAGCTATAATTCACCCCTCCACTTT. Encoded protein: CASSRDSLSYNSPLHF.

In this sample, this clone turned up once. The chain recombines TRBV30 with TRBJ1-2; D remains unclear. The V end was cut by 2 bases, the J end by 8 bases, with 12 bases between. The V gene's germline CDR1 is GTSNPN and CDR2 SVGIG (reference sequence). This CDR3 is built from 12 residues. CDR3 amino acids: CAWSSGVGGYTF. The CDR3 DNA follows: TGTGCCTGGAGTTCCGGGGTAGGCGGCTACACCTTC.

The genes are TRBV6-2 or TRBV6-3 and TRBJ1-1; D is unresolved. Deletions cut 0 bases from V and 3 bases from J, with 11 bases between. The CDR3 has 15 residues. CDR1 and CDR2 from the germline V gene are MNHEY and SVGEGT. The CDR3: CASSYSGRTYTEAFF. CDR3 bases: TGTGCCAGCAGTTACTCGGGCAGAACCTACACTGAAGCTTTCTTT.

This rearrangement joins TRBV27 to TRBJ1-2, with 7 bases fitting TRBD1. The germline V gene has CDR1 MNHEY and CDR2 SMNVEV (reference sequence). This CDR3 comprises 15 residues. V shed 8 bases, J shed 4 bases, and the junction held 13 bases outside the gene matches. CDR3 sequence reads: CASSPQGGGSYGYTF. In DNA form, the CDR3 reads TGTGCCAGCTCCCCCCAAGGAGGGGGCAGCTATGGCTACACCTTC.

The chain has TRBV5-1 and TRBJ1-1, with TRBD1 as a possible D gene (6 bases). Per the germline V gene, CDR1 is SGHRS and CDR2 is YFSETQ. There are 15 residues in the CDR3. Trimming shortened V by 1 base and J by 0 bases, and 10 bases separated the two germline ends. CDR3 sequence (DNA): TGCGCCAGCAGCTTGACAGGGAACATGAACACTGAAGCTTTCTTT. Amino acids: CASSLTGNMNTEAFF.

The V and J genes are TRBV6-5 and TRBJ1-2; TRBD1 might be the D (5 bases). The CDR3 is 15 amino acids. V lost 7 bases to trimming and J lost 4 bases, with 19 bases between them. Germline V CDR1 and CDR2: MNHEY, SVGAGI. The CDR3 loop reads CASTRLGTGGYGYTF. The CDR3, as DNA: TGTGCCAGCACCCGATTGGGAACAGGCGGCTATGGCTACACCTTC.

This chain connects TRBV5-1 to TRBJ1-6, with 7 nucleotides matching TRBD1. The CDR3 consists of 15 residues. V shed 4 bases and J 8 bases; nucleotides not matched to a gene: 9. Germline V CDR1 and CDR2: SGHRS, YFSETQ. The CDR3 nucleotides read TGCGCCAGCAGCCCGAACAGGGGTGTGGATTCACCCCTCCACTTT. The encoded protein is CASSPNRGVDSPLHF.

The V and J genes are TRBV5-5 and TRBJ1-4; no definite D call. Trimming cost V 0 bases and J 7 bases, with 10 bases left between them. The CDR3 is made up of 14 amino acids. Germline V CDR1 and CDR2: SGHKS, YYEKEE (reference sequence). The CDR3 protein is CASSLASWSEKLFF. The CDR3 coding sequence is TGTGCCAGCAGCTTGGCTTCTTGGAGTGAAAAACTGTTTTTT.

CDR3 in DNA: TGCGCCAGCAGTGAGTGGGGACAGGGGGCATCCTACGAGCAGTACTTC. It codes for CASSEWGQGASYEQYF. This chain uses TRBV10-2 with TRBJ2-7; 12 positions match TRBD1. The germline gives CDR1 WSHSY, CDR2 SAAADI. The V segment lost 1 base and the J segment 1 base; nucleotides outside the gene matches: 2. The CDR3 contains 16 residues.

The chain employs TRBV6-5 and TRBJ1-3, with D perhaps matching TRBD1 (5 bases). V was cut by 6 bases and J by 0 bases, with 9 bases left in between. CDR1 MNHEY and CDR2 SVGAGI come from the germline V gene. This CDR3 region has 14 residues. The DNA of the CDR3 is TGTGCCAGCAGACCGGACATCTCTGGAAACACCATATATTTT. Translation: CASRPDISGNTIYF.

The chain links TRBV27 to TRBJ2-1; 10 bases fit TRBD2. J lost 4 bases, V lost 6 bases, and 3 bases had no gene match. The germline CDR1 and CDR2 sequences are MNHEY and SMNVEV (reference sequence). The CDR3 covers 14 residues. CDR3 loop: CASRLAGSYNEQFF. CDR3 in DNA: TGTGCCAGCAGACTAGCGGGGAGTTACAATGAGCAGTTCTTC.

The chain combines TRBV13 with TRBJ1-3; a weak D match, TRBD1 (6 bases). Trimming took 6 bases from V and 4 from J, leaving 10 bases between them. This CDR3 has 13 residues. In germline, CDR1 is PRHDT, CDR2 FYEKMQ (reference sequence). The CDR3 DNA reads as TGTGCCAGCAGGCAGGGGATGGGAAACACCATATATTTT. Amino acid sequence: CASRQGMGNTIYF. The entire variable domain, with the rest obtained from reference TRBV13 and TRBJ1-3, is as follows: AAGVIQSPRHLIKEKRETATLKCYPIPRHDTVYWYQQGPGQDPQFLISFYEKMQSDKGSIPDRFSAQQFSDYHSELNMSSLELGDSALYFCASRQGMGNTIYFGEGSWLTVV.

The chain carries TRBV19 and TRBJ2-2, with D perhaps matching TRBD2 (5 bases). The V end was cut by 6 bases, the J end by 4 bases, with 9 bases between. The CDR3 contains 13 residues. Germline loops: CDR1 LNHDA, CDR2 SQIVND (reference sequence). In DNA, the CDR3 is TGTGCCAGTAGAAGCGGCTCCACCGGGGAGCTGTTTTTT. Translation gives CASRSGSTGELFF.